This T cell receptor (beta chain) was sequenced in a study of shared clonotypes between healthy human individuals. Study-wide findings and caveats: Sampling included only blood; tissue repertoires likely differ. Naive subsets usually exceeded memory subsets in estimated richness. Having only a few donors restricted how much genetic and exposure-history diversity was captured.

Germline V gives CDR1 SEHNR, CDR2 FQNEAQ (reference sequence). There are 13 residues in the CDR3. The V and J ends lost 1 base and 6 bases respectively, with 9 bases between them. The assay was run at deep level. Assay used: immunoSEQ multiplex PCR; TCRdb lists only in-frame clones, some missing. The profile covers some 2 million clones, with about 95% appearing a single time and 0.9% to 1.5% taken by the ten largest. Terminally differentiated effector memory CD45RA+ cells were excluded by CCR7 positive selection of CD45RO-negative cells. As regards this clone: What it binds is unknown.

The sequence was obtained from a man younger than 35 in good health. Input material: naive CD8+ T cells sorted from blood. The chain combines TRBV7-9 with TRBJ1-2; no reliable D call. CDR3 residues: CASSLGGEDGYTF. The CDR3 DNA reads TGTGCCAGCAGCTTAGGCGGGGAAGATGGCTACACCTTC.